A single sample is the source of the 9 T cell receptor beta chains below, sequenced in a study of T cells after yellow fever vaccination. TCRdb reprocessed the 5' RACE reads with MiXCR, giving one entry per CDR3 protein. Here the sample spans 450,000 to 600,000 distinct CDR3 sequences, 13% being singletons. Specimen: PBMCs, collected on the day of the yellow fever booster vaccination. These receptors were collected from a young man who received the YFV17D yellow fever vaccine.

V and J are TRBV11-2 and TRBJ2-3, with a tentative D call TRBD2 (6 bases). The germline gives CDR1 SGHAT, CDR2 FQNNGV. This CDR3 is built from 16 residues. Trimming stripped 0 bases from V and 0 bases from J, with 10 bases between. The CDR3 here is CASSLDPSVSTDTQYF. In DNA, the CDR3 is TGTGCCAGCAGCTTAGATCCTAGCGTGAGCACAGATACGCAGTATTTT.

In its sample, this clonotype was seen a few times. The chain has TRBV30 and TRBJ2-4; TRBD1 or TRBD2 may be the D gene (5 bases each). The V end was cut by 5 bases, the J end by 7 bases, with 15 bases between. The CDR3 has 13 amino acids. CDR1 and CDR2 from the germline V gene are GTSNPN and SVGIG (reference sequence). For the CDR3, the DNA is TGTGCCTGGCGCCTGGGGGTTGGGAACATTCAGTACTTC. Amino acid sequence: CAWRLGVGNIQYF.

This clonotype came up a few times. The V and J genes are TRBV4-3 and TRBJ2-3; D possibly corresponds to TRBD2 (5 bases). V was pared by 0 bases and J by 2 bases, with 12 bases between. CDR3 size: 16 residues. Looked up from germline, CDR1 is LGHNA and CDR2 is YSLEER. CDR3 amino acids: CASSQEDGKPTDTQYF. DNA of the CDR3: TGCGCCAGCAGCCAAGAAGACGGGAAGCCCACAGATACGCAGTATTTT.

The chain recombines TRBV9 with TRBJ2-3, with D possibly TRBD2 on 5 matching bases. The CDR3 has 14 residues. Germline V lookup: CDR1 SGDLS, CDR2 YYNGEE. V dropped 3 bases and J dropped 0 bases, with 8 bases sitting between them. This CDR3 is CASSGTFSTDTQYF. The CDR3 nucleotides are TGTGCCAGCAGCGGGACTTTTAGCACAGATACGCAGTATTTT. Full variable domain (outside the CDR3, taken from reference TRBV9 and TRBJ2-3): DSGVTQTPKHLITATGQRVTLRCSPRSGDLSVYWYQQSLDQGLQFLIQYYNGEERAKGNILERFSAQQFPDLHSELNLSSLELGDSALYFCASSGTFSTDTQYFGPGTRLTVL.

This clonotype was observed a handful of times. This CDR3 is CASSRDRHAGELFF. Written as DNA, the CDR3 is TGTGCCAGCTCACGAGACAGGCACGCCGGGGAGCTGTTTTTT. The J gene is TRBJ2-2, the V gene TRBV18; maybe TRBD1 (6 bases). The CDR3 contains 14 residues. V lost 4 bases, J lost 6 bases, and 12 bases lay in between. Germline V gene sequence: CDR1 KGHSH, CDR2 LQKENI.

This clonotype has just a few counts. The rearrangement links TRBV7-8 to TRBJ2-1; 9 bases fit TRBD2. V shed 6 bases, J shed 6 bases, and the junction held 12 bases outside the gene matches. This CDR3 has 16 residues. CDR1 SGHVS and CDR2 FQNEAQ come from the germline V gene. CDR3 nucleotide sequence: TGTGCCAGCAGTCAGAGACTGACTAGCGGACCCAATGAGCAGTTCTTC. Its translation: CASSQRLTSGPNEQFF.

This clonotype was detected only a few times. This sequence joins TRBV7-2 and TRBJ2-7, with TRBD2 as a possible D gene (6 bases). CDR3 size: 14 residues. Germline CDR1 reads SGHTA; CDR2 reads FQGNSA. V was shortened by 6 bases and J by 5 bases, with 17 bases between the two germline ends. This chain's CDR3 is CASRKAGQHHEQYF. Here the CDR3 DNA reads TGTGCCAGCAGGAAGGCGGGGCAGCACCACGAGCAGTACTTC. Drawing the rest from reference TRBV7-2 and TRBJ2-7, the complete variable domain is GAGVSQSPSNKVTEKGKDVELRCDPISGHTALYWYRQSLGQGLEFLIYFQGNSAPDKSGLPSDRFSAERTGGSVSTLTIQRTQQEDSAVYLCASRKAGQHHEQYFGPGTRLTVT.

CDR3 sequence: CASRMAGGAYGYTF. The CDR3 region has the DNA TGTGCCAGCAGAATGGCAGGGGGCGCATATGGCTACACCTTC. The V gene is TRBV5-6, the J gene TRBJ1-2, with 8 bases identical to TRBD1. The length of the CDR3 is 14 residues. J was trimmed by 5 bases and V by 5 bases; bases with no gene match: 8. CDR1 and CDR2 (germline): SGHDT, YYEEEE.

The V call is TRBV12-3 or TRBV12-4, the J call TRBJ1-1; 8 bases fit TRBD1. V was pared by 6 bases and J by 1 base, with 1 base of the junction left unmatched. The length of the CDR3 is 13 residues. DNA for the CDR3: TGTGCCAGCAGGGACAGGGCGAACACTGAAGCTTTCTTT. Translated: CASRDRANTEAFF.